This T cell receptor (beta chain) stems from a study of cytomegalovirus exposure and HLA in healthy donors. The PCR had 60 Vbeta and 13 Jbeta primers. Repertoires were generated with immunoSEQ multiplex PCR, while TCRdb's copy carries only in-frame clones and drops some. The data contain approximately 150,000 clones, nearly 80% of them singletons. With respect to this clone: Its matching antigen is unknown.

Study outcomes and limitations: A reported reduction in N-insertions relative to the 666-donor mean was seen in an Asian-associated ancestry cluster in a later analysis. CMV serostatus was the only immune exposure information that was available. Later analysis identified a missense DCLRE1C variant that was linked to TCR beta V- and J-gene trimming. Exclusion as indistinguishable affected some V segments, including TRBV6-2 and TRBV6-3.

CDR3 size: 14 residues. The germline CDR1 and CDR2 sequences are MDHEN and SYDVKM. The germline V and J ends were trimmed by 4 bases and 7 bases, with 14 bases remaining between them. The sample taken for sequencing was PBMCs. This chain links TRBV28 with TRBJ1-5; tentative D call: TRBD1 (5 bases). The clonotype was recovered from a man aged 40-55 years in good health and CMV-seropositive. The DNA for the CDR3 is TGTGCCAGCAGTTCGGGACTGGCACCCCAGCCCCAGCATTTT. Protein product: CASSSGLAPQPQHF.